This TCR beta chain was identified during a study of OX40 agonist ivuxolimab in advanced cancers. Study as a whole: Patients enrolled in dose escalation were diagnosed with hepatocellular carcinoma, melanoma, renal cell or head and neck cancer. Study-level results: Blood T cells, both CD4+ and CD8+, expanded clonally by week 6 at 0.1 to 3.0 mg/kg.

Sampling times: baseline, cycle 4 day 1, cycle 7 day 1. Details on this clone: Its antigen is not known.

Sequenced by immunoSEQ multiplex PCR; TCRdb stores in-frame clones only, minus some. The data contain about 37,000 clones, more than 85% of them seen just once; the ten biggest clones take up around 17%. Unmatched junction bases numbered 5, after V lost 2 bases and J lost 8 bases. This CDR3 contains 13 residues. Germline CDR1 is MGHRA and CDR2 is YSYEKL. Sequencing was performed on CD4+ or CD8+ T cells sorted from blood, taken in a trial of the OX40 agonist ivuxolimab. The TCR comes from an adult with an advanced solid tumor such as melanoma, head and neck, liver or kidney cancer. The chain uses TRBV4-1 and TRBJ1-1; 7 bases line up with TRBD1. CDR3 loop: CASSQLSGQEAFF. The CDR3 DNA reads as TGCGCCAGCAGCCAACTTTCGGGACAGGAAGCTTTCTTT.